The next 11 T cell receptor beta chains were all read from a single sample in a study of blood T cell repertoires in COVID-19. Using immunoSEQ multiplex PCR, the repertoire was profiled, and TCRdb retains in-frame clones only, with some absent. This table holds fewer than 350,000 clones, 80% to 90% found once. Specimen: PBMCs or T cells enriched from blood (not recorded which). The source of these receptors is a woman aged 40 to 49 with acute COVID-19.

V and J are TRBV3-1 (or the pseudogene TRBV3-2) and TRBJ1-3; possible D gene TRBD1, 6 bases. V was shortened by 0 bases and J by 4 bases, with 10 bases between the two germline ends. The CDR3 length is 15 residues. Per the germline V gene, CDR1 is LGHDT and CDR2 is YNNKEL (reference sequence). CDR3 bases: TGTGCCAGCAGCCAAGATCAGGGGAACGGAAACACCATATATTTT. This codes for CASSQDQGNGNTIYF.

In the case of this clone: Other nucleotide sequences from this sample produce the same CDR3. This sequence joins TRBV2 and TRBJ2-7; 7 positions agree with TRBD1. The junction had 7 bases not matched to a gene; V was cut back by 6 bases and J by 2 bases. The length of the CDR3 is 14 residues. Germline V CDR1 and CDR2: SNHLY, FYNNEI. CDR3 sequence: CASRLDRVTYEQYF. The DNA for the CDR3 is TGTGCCAGCAGATTAGACAGGGTAACCTACGAGCAGTACTTC.

The chain carries TRBV11-2 and TRBJ2-1; 7 nucleotides match TRBD2. Germline V gene lookup returns CDR1 SGHAT and CDR2 FQNNGV. The V gene end was trimmed by 7 bases and the J gene end by 3 bases; junction bases not matched to a gene: 9. CDR3 size: 15 residues. The CDR3 nucleotides read TGTGCCAGCACCCGGGGGGACGGTGACTACAATGAGCAGTTCTTC. This gives the protein CASTRGDGDYNEQFF.

This rearrangement joins TRBV4-3 to TRBJ2-7, with TRBD2 matching over 7 bases. There are 15 residues in the CDR3. The V gene end was trimmed by 1 base and the J gene end by 5 bases; junction bases not matched to a gene: 8. CDR1 LGHNA and CDR2 YSLEER come from the germline V gene. CDR3 DNA sequence: TGCGCCAGCAGCCAAGTCGGGGGGACCAGCCACGAGCAGTACTTC. Its translation: CASSQVGGTSHEQYF.

The V call is TRBV12-5, the J call TRBJ2-2, with D possibly TRBD1 on 5 matching bases. Trimming left V 5 bases short and J 6 bases short, with 10 bases between. Germline V gene data show CDR1 as LGHNT and CDR2 as FRNRAP. There are 13 residues in the CDR3. CDR3 sequence reads: CASGQRQPGELFF. The CDR3, as DNA: TGTGCTAGTGGTCAACGACAGCCCGGGGAGCTGTTTTTT.

J is TRBJ1-2 and V is TRBV29-1; 7 bases match TRBD1. V lost 7 bases to trimming and J lost 3 bases; unmatched junction nucleotides: 8. This CDR3 is built from 13 residues. Germline V gene lookup returns CDR1 SQVTM and CDR2 ANQGSEA. CDR3 sequence reads: CSGKIGQDYGYTF. The CDR3 DNA reads as TGCAGCGGCAAAATCGGACAGGACTATGGCTACACCTTC.

This clone has just a few counts. The rearrangement links TRBV4-1 to TRBJ1-1, with 9 bases that match TRBD1. With V trimmed by 3 bases and J by 4 bases, 6 bases remained unmatched. The CDR3 is 15 residues long. Germline V gene lookup returns CDR1 MGHRA and CDR2 YSYEKL. The CDR3 here is CASSQWTGAATEAFF. The CDR3 bases are TGCGCCAGCAGCCAGTGGACAGGGGCCGCCACTGAAGCTTTCTTT.

The chain employs TRBV9 and TRBJ2-7; 7 bases fit TRBD2. Unmatched junction bases numbered 9, after V lost 0 bases and J lost 0 bases. CDR1 is SGDLS and CDR2 is YYNGEE in the germline V gene. This CDR3 is 17 amino acids long. In DNA, the CDR3 is TGTGCCAGCAGCGTAGCTCCGGCTAGCGGTACCTCCTACGAGCAGTACTTC. Residues: CASSVAPASGTSYEQYF.

This chain connects TRBV7-2 to TRBJ2-1; D possibly corresponds to TRBD1 (5 bases). V lost 6 bases and J 1 base, leaving 13 bases between the germline ends. Germline lookup yields CDR1 SGHTA and CDR2 FQGNSA. The CDR3 spans 15 residues. The CDR3: CASSLGPESYNEQFF. CDR3 DNA: TGTGCCAGCAGTTTGGGGCCTGAATCCTACAATGAGCAGTTCTTC.

The chain combines TRBV10-1 with TRBJ2-5, with no clear D. In germline, CDR1 is WNHNN, CDR2 SYGVQD (reference sequence). V lost 7 bases to trimming and J lost 7 bases, with 19 bases between them. The CDR3 extends over 14 amino acids. In nucleotides, the CDR3 is TGCGCCAGCAACACAAAGGCAGGCCTTATGACCCAGTACTTC. It encodes CASNTKAGLMTQYF.

V is TRBV19 and J is TRBJ2-6; tentative D call: TRBD2 (6 bases). Trimming left V 6 bases short and J 0 bases short, with 12 bases between. Germline V gene sequence: CDR1 LNHDA, CDR2 SQIVND (reference sequence). CDR3 length: 16 amino acids. The CDR3 bases are TGTGCCAGTAGCCCGACCGGGAGCTCTGGGGCCAACGTCCTGACTTTC. Translating it yields CASSPTGSSGANVLTF.